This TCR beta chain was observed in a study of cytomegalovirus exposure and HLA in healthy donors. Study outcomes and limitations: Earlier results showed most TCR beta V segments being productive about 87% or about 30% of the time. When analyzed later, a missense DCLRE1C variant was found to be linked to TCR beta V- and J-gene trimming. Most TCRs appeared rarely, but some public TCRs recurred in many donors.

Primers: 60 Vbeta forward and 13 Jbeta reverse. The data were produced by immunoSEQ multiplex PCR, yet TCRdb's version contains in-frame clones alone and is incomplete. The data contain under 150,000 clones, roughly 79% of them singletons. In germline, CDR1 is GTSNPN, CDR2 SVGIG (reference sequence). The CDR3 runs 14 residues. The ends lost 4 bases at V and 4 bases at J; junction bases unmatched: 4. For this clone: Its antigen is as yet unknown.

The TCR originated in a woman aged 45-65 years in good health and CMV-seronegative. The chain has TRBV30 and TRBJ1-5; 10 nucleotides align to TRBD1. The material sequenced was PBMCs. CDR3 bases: TGTGCCTGGACGGAGGGACAGGGGAATCAGCCCCAGCATTTT. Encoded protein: CAWTEGQGNQPQHF.